This TCR beta chain derives from a study of blood T cell repertoires in COVID-19. At the level of the study: There were acute and convalescent COVID-19 samples, and they came from the United States, Italy and Spain. T cells, B-cell-depleted T cells, or PBMCs supplied cDNA or gDNA.

Methods used by the authors: Estimates of nucleated cell counts were drawn from the amplification of reference gene primers. TCRdb keeps only in-frame clones here, not all; method: immunoSEQ multiplex PCR. V and J calls and clone size are as listed in that table; D and trimming were resolved from the DNA. The sample yields around 94,000 clones, roughly four fifths seen once. The CDR3 spans 14 residues. Germline V lookup: CDR1 SGHVS, CDR2 FQNEAQ. V lost 0 bases and J lost 3, with 8 bases in between. This TCR was sampled from a man in his sixties with acute or convalescent COVID-19. Source material: peripheral blood. The chain links TRBV7-8 to TRBJ1-1; D might be TRBD1 (5 bases). In DNA form, the CDR3 reads TGTGCCAGCAGCTTAGCGTGGGGGGACACTGAAGCTTTCTTT. Amino acid sequence: CASSLAWGDTEAFF.